These T cell receptor beta chains were read from a single sample in a study of blood T cell repertoires in COVID-19. Data came from immunoSEQ multiplex PCR; TCRdb stores just in-frame clones and leaves some out. The table has about 210,000 clones, just over 90% seen once. The sequenced material came from peripheral blood. These receptors were collected from a young man with acute or convalescent COVID-19. Both conserved end residues are part of each CDR3. Fields, in order: V gene, clone size, J gene, CDR3 length, D gene, CDR3 protein, CDR3 DNA. D genes are given only for firm matches. A clone size is listed for some rows: how often the clone was seen (once, few, many), or a class if it is expanded.

>TRBV29-1|.|TRBJ2-2|15|TRBD2
CSAARLAGNTGELFF
TGCAGCGCAGCAAGACTAGCGGGAAACACCGGGGAGCTGTTTTTT
>TRBV5-1|once|TRBJ2-5|19|TRBD2
CASSRQSFGLAIPRETQYF
TGCGCCAGCAGCCGCCAGTCTTTCGGACTAGCAATTCCGAGAGAGACCCAGTACTTC
>TRBV6-1|.|TRBJ2-4|17|.
CASSERGGAPGKNIQYF
TGTGCCAGCAGTGAAAGGGGGGGGGCGCCGGGCAAAAACATTCAGTACTTC
>TRBV7-2|.|TRBJ1-3|15|.
CASNRGGGSGNTIYF
TGTGCCAGCAACAGAGGGGGAGGGTCAGGAAACACCATATATTTT
>TRBV3-1/TRBV3-2|.|TRBJ2-7|15|TRBD1
CASSPATGAIGEQYF
TGTGCCAGCAGCCCCGCAACAGGGGCAATTGGCGAGCAGTACTTC
>TRBV29-1|.|TRBJ2-1|13|.
CSVTGGPYNEQFF
TGCAGCGTGACCGGAGGACCCTACAATGAGCAGTTCTTC
>TRBV2|.|TRBJ2-1|17|.
CASTTEGGGWGSNEQFF
TGTGCCAGCACTACCGAGGGGGGGGGCTGGGGTTCCAATGAGCAGTTCTTC
>TRBV5-4|.|TRBJ1-1|14|.
CASSFRTAYTEAFF
TGTGCCAGCAGCTTTCGGACAGCTTACACTGAAGCTTTCTTT
>TRBV15|once|TRBJ1-6|15|TRBD1
CATSREGTGGSPLHF
TGTGCCACCAGCAGAGAGGGGACAGGAGGATCACCCCTCCACTTT
>TRBV30|.|TRBJ2-1|14|TRBD2
CAWSPSGGANEQFF
TGTGCCTGGAGTCCTAGCGGGGGGGCCAATGAGCAGTTCTTC
>TRBV18|.|TRBJ1-2|15|.
CASSPQSGSEEGYTF
TGTGCCAGCTCACCGCAATCGGGATCGGAAGAAGGCTACACCTTC
>TRBV4-2|.|TRBJ1-5|17|TRBD1
CASSQDHKITGGQPQHF
TGTGCCAGCAGCCAAGACCACAAGATTACAGGGGGTCAGCCCCAGCATTTT
>TRBV6-5|.|TRBJ1-1|13|TRBD1
CASRDRVDTEAFF
TGTGCCAGCAGGGACAGGGTCGACACTGAAGCTTTCTTT
>TRBV28|.|TRBJ1-2|13|TRBD1
CASSGQGSYGYTF
TGTGCCAGCAGTGGACAGGGAAGCTATGGCTACACCTTC
>TRBV18|.|TRBJ1-1|17|.
CASSPPRRIGPNTEAFF
TGTGCCAGCTCACCACCCCGACGCATTGGGCCAAACACTGAAGCTTTCTTT
>TRBV27|.|TRBJ2-6|17|.
CASSWGRFNSGANVLTF
TGTGCCAGCAGTTGGGGCAGGTTCAACTCTGGGGCCAACGTCCTGACTTTC
>TRBV30|.|TRBJ1-1|13|.
CAWSLEVNTEAFF
TGTGCCTGGAGTTTGGAGGTGAACACTGAAGCTTTCTTT
>TRBV20-1|.|TRBJ1-5|14|.
CSASGETRNQPQHF
TGCAGTGCTAGTGGAGAAACCCGCAATCAGCCCCAGCATTTT
>TRBV10-3|.|TRBJ2-3|14|.
CAISLALGTDTQYF
TGTGCCATCAGTCTAGCGTTAGGGACAGATACGCAGTATTTT
>TRBV5-4|.|TRBJ2-1|13|.
CASSYRQLNEQFF
TGTGCCAGCAGCTATCGACAGCTTAATGAGCAGTTCTTC
>TRBV2|.|TRBJ2-3|19|.
CATQAREVWGRGGTDTQYF
TGTGCCACACAGGCCCGGGAGGTGTGGGGGCGCGGGGGCACAGATACGCAGTATTTT
>TRBV5-1|.|TRBJ2-7|18|TRBD1
CASSSPTGGAGNYYEQYF
TGCGCCAGCAGCTCCCCGACAGGGGGCGCGGGGAATTACTACGAGCAGTACTTC
>TRBV30|.|TRBJ2-7|15|TRBD1
CAWSGGQVRIYEQYF
TGTGCCTGGAGCGGGGGACAGGTTCGTATCTACGAGCAGTACTTC
>TRBV18|.|TRBJ1-5|12|.
CASSAINQPQHF
TGTGCCAGCTCCGCGATCAATCAGCCCCAGCATTTT
>TRBV18|.|TRBJ1-3|20|.
CASSPLPRQGTKTSGNTIYF
TGTGCCAGCTCACCACTACCCCGGCAGGGGACCAAAACCTCTGGAAACACCATATATTTT
>TRBV19|.|TRBJ2-1|13|.
CASSIGTFNEQFF
TGTGCCAGTAGTATAGGGACATTTAATGAGCAGTTCTTC
>TRBV5-8|.|TRBJ2-4|14|.
CASSLDPPGNIQYF
TGTGCCAGCAGCTTGGACCCCCCAGGGAACATTCAGTACTTC
>TRBV7-9|.|TRBJ1-2|13|.
CASSIVRQDGYTF
TGTGCCAGCAGTATAGTAAGACAGGATGGCTACACCTTC
>TRBV10-3|.|TRBJ1-6|14|TRBD1
CAIRPGQGGSPLHF
TGTGCCATCAGGCCCGGACAGGGTGGGTCACCCCTCCACTTT
>TRBV28|.|TRBJ2-5|13|.
CASTIGGKETQYF
TGTGCCAGTACGATAGGGGGAAAAGAGACCCAGTACTTC
>TRBV5-1|.|TRBJ2-6|17|.
CASSPVPQAYGANVLTF
TGCGCCAGCAGCCCGGTACCACAGGCATATGGGGCCAACGTCCTGACTTTC
>TRBV5-5|.|TRBJ1-3|15|.
CASSFGDTGGNTIYF
TGTGCCAGCAGCTTTGGCGACACTGGGGGAAACACCATATATTTT
>TRBV10-3|.|TRBJ1-2|13|TRBD1
CAISQRGHDGYTF
TGTGCCATCAGTCAAAGGGGGCATGATGGCTACACCTTC
>TRBV29-1|once|TRBJ1-1|13|.
CSVGRGRNTEAFF
TGCAGCGTTGGAAGGGGCCGGAACACTGAAGCTTTCTTT
>TRBV30|.|TRBJ2-7|14|.
CAWRRAGVTYEQYF
TGTGCCTGGAGGCGGGCAGGGGTAACCTACGAGCAGTACTTC
>TRBV28|.|TRBJ2-7|16|TRBD1
CASRWFTGTGVYEQYF
TGTGCCAGCAGGTGGTTCACCGGGACAGGGGTTTACGAGCAGTACTTC
>TRBV5-4|once|TRBJ2-5|16|TRBD1
CASSLGIGTGTETQYF
TGTGCCAGCAGCTTGGGTATCGGGACAGGGACGGAGACCCAGTACTTC
>TRBV2|.|TRBJ2-1|12|.
CASSGQIGGQFF
TGTGCCAGCAGTGGCCAAATAGGAGGGCAGTTCTTC
>TRBV9|.|TRBJ2-5|16|TRBD2
CASSVGGGGGQETQYF
TGTGCCAGCAGCGTAGGGGGCGGCGGGGGCCAAGAGACCCAGTACTTC
>TRBV5-1|.|TRBJ2-7|17|TRBD1
CASSLRGRTLGAYEQYF
TGCGCCAGCAGCTTGAGGGGGCGGACCCTAGGAGCCTACGAGCAGTACTTC
>TRBV19|once|TRBJ1-5|15|TRBD1
CASSKYRGDNQPQHF
TGTGCCAGTAGCAAATACAGGGGCGACAATCAGCCCCAGCATTTT
>TRBV30|.|TRBJ2-5|14|TRBD1
CAWSDGTARETQYF
TGTGCCTGGAGTGATGGGACAGCCAGAGAGACCCAGTACTTC
>TRBV7-9|few|TRBJ2-1|18|TRBD2
CASSPRGGLAKSYNEQFF
TGTGCCAGCAGCCCCCGGGGGGGGCTAGCGAAGTCCTACAATGAGCAGTTCTTC
>TRBV11-2|.|TRBJ2-2|17|.
CASRSPGTPSNTGELFF
TGTGCCAGCAGGTCCCCTGGGACACCCTCGAACACCGGGGAGCTGTTTTTT
>TRBV13|.|TRBJ2-3|14|.
CASSSGVSTDTQYF
TGTGCCAGCAGCTCGGGGGTAAGCACAGATACGCAGTATTTT
>TRBV7-9|.|TRBJ2-5|14|TRBD1
CASSYTGVGETQYF
TGTGCCAGCAGCTATACAGGGGTCGGAGAGACCCAGTACTTC
>TRBV13|.|TRBJ1-2|17|TRBD1
CASSSYWRGRGYHGYTF
TGTGCCAGCAGCTCCTATTGGAGGGGCAGGGGGTATCACGGCTACACCTTC